This TCR beta chain was documented in a study of cytomegalovirus exposure and HLA in healthy donors. Notes on the study in general: Some TCR beta chains (approximately 180 of them) were listed as cytomegalovirus-associated. The classifier was said to identify cytomegalovirus status with high specificity and sensitivity. Confirmation was obtained in vitro that a few CMV-associated chains are specific for CMV antigens.

The CDR3 has 12 residues. Germline V CDR1 and CDR2: SQVTM, ANQGSEA. Trimming pared 7 bases from V and 5 bases from J, leaving 14 bases between. TCRdb's table, derived via immunoSEQ multiplex PCR, lists solely in-frame clones and lacks some. The sample lists 150,000 to 200,000 clones, about four fifths occurring once. Separate from the roughly 710-subject first cohort, the approximately 120-subject validation cohort was the one that the donors belonged to. This clone was counted at least ten times. Its specificity is not known. The sequence was collected from a man aged 25-45 years in good health and CMV-seropositive. The V call is TRBV29-1, the J call TRBJ1-2, with D uncertain. Sequencing was done on a sample of PBMCs. CDR3: CSAITDTYGYTF. CDR3 nucleotide sequence: TGCAGCGCCATAACAGACACGTATGGCTACACCTTC.